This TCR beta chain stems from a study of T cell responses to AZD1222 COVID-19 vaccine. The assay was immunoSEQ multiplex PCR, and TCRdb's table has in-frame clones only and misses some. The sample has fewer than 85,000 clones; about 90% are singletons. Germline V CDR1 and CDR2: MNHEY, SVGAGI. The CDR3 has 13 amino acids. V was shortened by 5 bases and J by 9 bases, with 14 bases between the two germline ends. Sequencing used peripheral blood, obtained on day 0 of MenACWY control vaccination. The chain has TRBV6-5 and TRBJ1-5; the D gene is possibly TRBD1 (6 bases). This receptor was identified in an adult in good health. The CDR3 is CASSTRGGTPQHF. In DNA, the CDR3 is TGTGCCAGCAGTACGAGGGGGGGGACGCCCCAGCATTTT.